This T cell receptor beta chain was identified in a study of T cells in Graves' hyperthyroidism and ophthalmopathy. A note on this clonotype: Its antigen remains unidentified.

RNA transcripts yielded amplified TCR beta CDR3 regions. The HTBI primer set drove a first-round RT-PCR of the TCR CDR3. TCRdb re-called the multiplex PCR reads with MiXCR, one entry per CDR3 protein. The table records under 400,000 distinct CDR3 sequences, just under 25% of them present only once. Findings and limits, study-wide: Among clonotypes expanded in thyroid above 0.001, most were also found in blood. The model made its ophthalmopathy prediction, and onset followed a median around six months later.

The length of the CDR3 is 12 residues. In germline, CDR1 is MNHEY, CDR2 SVGEGT. V dropped 6 bases and J dropped 6; count of bases not matched to a gene: 5. The specimen was blood. The V call is TRBV6-2 or TRBV6-3, the J call TRBJ2-7, with 7 bases lining up with TRBD1. The TCR sequence derives from a man aged 45-65 years with Graves' hyperthyroidism. The DNA for the CDR3 is TGTGCCAGCAGGGGACAGAGCTCCGAGCAGTACTTC. Its translation: CASRGQSSEQYF.